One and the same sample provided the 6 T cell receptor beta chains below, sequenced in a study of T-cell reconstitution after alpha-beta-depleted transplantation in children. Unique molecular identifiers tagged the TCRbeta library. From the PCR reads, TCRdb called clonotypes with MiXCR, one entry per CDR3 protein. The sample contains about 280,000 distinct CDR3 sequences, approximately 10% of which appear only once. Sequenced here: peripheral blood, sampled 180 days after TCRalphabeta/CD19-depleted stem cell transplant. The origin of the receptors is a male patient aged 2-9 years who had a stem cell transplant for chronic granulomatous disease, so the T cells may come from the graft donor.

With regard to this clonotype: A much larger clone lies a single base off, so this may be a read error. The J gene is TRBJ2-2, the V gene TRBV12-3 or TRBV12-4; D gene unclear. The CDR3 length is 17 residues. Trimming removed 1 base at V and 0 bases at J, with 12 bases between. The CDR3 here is CASSLGFAFANTGELFF. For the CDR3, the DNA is TGTGCCAGCAGTTTAGGGTTTGCATTCGCGAACACCGGGGAGCTGTTTTTT.

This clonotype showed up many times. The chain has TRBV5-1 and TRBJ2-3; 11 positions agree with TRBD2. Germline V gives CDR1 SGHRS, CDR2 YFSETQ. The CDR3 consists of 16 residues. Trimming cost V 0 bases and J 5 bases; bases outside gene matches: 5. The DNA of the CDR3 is TGCGCCAGCAGCTTGGGGTGGGGACTAGCGGAAGATACGCAGTATTTT. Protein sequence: CASSLGWGLAEDTQYF.

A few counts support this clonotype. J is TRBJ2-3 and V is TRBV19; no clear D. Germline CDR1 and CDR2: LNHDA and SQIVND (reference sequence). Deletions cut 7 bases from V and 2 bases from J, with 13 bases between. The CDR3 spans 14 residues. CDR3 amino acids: CASTHGPFTDTQYF. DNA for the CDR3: TGTGCCAGTACCCATGGACCCTTCACAGATACGCAGTATTTT.

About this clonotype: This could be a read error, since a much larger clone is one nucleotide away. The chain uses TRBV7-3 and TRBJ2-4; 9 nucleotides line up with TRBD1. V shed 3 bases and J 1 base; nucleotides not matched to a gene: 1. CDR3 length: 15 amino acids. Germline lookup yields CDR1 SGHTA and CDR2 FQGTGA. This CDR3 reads CASSFGTGAKNIQYF. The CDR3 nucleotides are TGTGCCAGCAGCTTCGGGACAGGGGCCAAAAACATTCAGTACTTC.

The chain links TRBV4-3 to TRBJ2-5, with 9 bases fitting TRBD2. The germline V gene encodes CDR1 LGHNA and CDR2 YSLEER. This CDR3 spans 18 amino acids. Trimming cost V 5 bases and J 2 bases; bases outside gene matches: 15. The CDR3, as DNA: TGCGCCAGCAGCGAAGCGACTGGGACTAGCTTTGGACAAGAGACCCAGTACTTC. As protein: CASSEATGTSFGQETQYF.

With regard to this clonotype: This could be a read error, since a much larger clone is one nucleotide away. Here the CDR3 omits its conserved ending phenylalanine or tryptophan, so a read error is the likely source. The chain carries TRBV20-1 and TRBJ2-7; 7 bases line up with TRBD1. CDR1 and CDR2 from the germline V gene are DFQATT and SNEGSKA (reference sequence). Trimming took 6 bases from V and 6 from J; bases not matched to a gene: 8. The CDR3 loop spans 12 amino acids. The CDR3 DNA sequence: TGCAGTGCATACCCGGGACAGCTCGAGCAGTACCTC. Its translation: CSAYPGQLEQYL.